This T cell receptor (beta chain) emerged from a study of OX40 agonist ivuxolimab in advanced cancers. In the study overall: An agonistic human IgG2 monoclonal antibody against OX40 (CD134) was given. Partial responses were seen in three patients, one with hepatocellular carcinoma and two with cutaneous melanoma. The study's findings and limits: CD8+ T cells (on average) carried more expanded clones than CD4+ T cells.

Peripheral blood came from all dose cohorts at three timepoints. The assay was immunoSEQ multiplex PCR, and TCRdb's table has in-frame clones only and misses some. The repertoire has 60,000 or so clones, about 82% of them found once; the top ten carry more than 2.5%. CDR1 is ENHRY, CDR2 SYGVKD, per germline. With 6 bases clipped from V and 7 bases from J, the junction kept 7 bases outside the gene matches. The CDR3 runs to 15 residues. On this clone itself: Antigen specificity is unknown.

The chain links TRBV10-3 to TRBJ1-6, with 9 bases fitting TRBD1. Sequenced material: CD4+ or CD8+ T cells sorted from blood, taken in a trial of the OX40 agonist ivuxolimab. The source of this sequence is an adult with an advanced solid tumor such as melanoma, head and neck, liver or kidney cancer. The CDR3: CAIRGQGDANSPLHF. CDR3 nucleotides: TGTGCCATCAGGGGACAGGGAGACGCGAATTCACCCCTCCACTTT.